The 14 T cell receptor beta chains presented below share a single source sample, sequenced in a study of blood T cell repertoires in COVID-19. The table came from immunoSEQ multiplex PCR; TCRdb's copy has only in-frame clones and leaves some out. The sample lists approximately 61,000 clones, approximately 84% occurring once. Material: peripheral blood. Every receptor here comes from a human donor in a cohort sampled during active COVID-19.

The rearrangement links TRBV7-9 to TRBJ2-7; 8 bases map to TRBD1. The CDR3 is 15 residues long. J was trimmed by 3 bases and V by 1 base; bases with no gene match: 5. The germline V gene encodes CDR1 SEHNR and CDR2 FQNEAQ (reference sequence). CDR3 loop: CASSLGQGANYEQYF. For the CDR3, the DNA is TGTGCCAGCAGCTTAGGCCAGGGGGCGAACTACGAGCAGTACTTC.

The chain couples TRBV3-1 (or the pseudogene TRBV3-2) to TRBJ1-1, with D unresolved. The CDR3 runs to 18 residues. Trimming stripped 6 bases from V and 2 bases from J, with 25 bases between. The germline gives CDR1 LGHDT, CDR2 YNNKEL (reference sequence). The CDR3 protein is CASSQRPLGIALNTEAFF. CDR3 bases: TGTGCCAGCAGTCAAAGACCGCTGGGGATAGCGTTAAACACTGAAGCTTTCTTT.

The rearrangement joins TRBV7-9 to TRBJ2-7; 7 nucleotides align to TRBD1. The CDR3 has 15 amino acids. Germline V gene sequence: CDR1 SEHNR, CDR2 FQNEAQ (reference sequence). The V segment lost 9 bases and the J segment 2 bases; nucleotides outside the gene matches: 13. CDR3 DNA: TGTGCCAGTTCCGGACCGGGACAGTGGACCTACGAGCAGTACTTC. It yields the protein CASSGPGQWTYEQYF.

V gene TRBV9 combines with J gene TRBJ1-4; 9 bases map to TRBD1. Germline CDR1 and CDR2: SGDLS and YYNGEE. This CDR3 spans 14 amino acids. J gave up 4 bases and V 6 bases, and 4 bases lay outside the gene matches. The CDR3 DNA reads as TGTGCCAGCAACATGGGACAGGGTAATGAAAAACTGTTTTTT. Encoded protein: CASNMGQGNEKLFF.

The sample holds a few counts of this clone. The gene calls are TRBV7-3 and TRBJ2-2; possibly TRBD1 for D (5 bases). Germline CDR1 reads SGHTA; CDR2 reads FQGTGA. Deletions cut 3 bases from V and 6 bases from J, with 11 bases between. This CDR3 is 14 amino acids long. The CDR3 DNA follows: TGTGCCAGCAGCTTGCTCACAGGTCCCGGGGAGCTGTTTTTT. It specifies CASSLLTGPGELFF.

V usage is TRBV28 and J usage is TRBJ1-2, with TRBD1 as a possible D gene (5 bases). The germline V gene has CDR1 MDHEN and CDR2 SYDVKM. Trimming left V 5 bases short and J 7 bases short, with 11 bases between. The CDR3 totals 12 residues. The CDR3 protein is CASSDLGRGYTF. The CDR3 nucleotides are TGTGCCAGCAGTGACTTGGGGCGTGGCTACACCTTC.

CDR3 amino acids: CSARTGYEQYF. CDR3 sequence (DNA): TGCAGTGCGAGGACAGGCTACGAGCAGTACTTC. The chain has TRBV20-1 and TRBJ2-7, with 7 bases aligning to TRBD1. J was trimmed by 3 bases and V by 6 bases; bases with no gene match: 2. This CDR3 is 11 amino acids long. Germline V lookup: CDR1 DFQATT, CDR2 SNEGSKA (reference sequence).

The chain combines TRBV10-2 with TRBJ2-6; D is perhaps TRBD2 (5 bases). Germline loops: CDR1 WSHSY, CDR2 SAAADI. V dropped 8 bases and J dropped 4 bases, with 18 bases sitting between them. The CDR3 has 16 amino acids. The CDR3 protein is CASRVRASGGANVLTF. For the CDR3, the DNA is TGCGCCAGCCGAGTGAGGGCTTCGGGAGGGGCCAACGTCCTGACTTTC.

This clone was seen more than once but under ten times. The genes are TRBV28 and TRBJ1-5; 10 bases are a match to TRBD1. The CDR3 covers 16 residues. Germline-derived CDR1 and CDR2 are MDHEN and SYDVKM. V shed 5 bases, J shed 6 bases, and the junction held 10 bases outside the gene matches. CDR3 loop: CASSPPTGGLGQPQHF. As DNA, the CDR3 is TGTGCCAGCAGTCCCCCGACAGGGGGCCTCGGTCAGCCCCAGCATTTT.

The chain recombines TRBV2 with TRBJ1-2; 11 nucleotides agree with TRBD1. The trim removed 8 bases at V and 6 bases at J, leaving 5 bases unmatched. The CDR3 covers 13 residues. Germline CDR1 is SNHLY and CDR2 is FYNNEI. The CDR3 spells CASRGTGGHGYTF. The CDR3 nucleotides read TGTGCCAGCCGAGGGACAGGGGGGCATGGCTACACCTTC.

The V gene is TRBV5-4, the J gene TRBJ1-6; 7 bases map to TRBD1. CDR3 length equals 16 residues. Germline assignment: CDR1 SGHNT and CDR2 YYREEE (reference sequence). V lost 4 bases to trimming and J lost 6 bases; unmatched junction nucleotides: 10. The CDR3 here is CASSPGRGQVNSPLHF. The CDR3 nucleotides are TGTGCCAGCAGCCCCGGGAGGGGGCAAGTTAATTCACCCCTCCACTTT.

The chain recombines TRBV5-4 with TRBJ2-2; 8 bases are shared with TRBD1. The CDR3 sequence is 17 residues long. Germline V CDR1 and CDR2: SGHNT, YYREEE (reference sequence). The V segment lost 4 bases and the J segment 4 bases; nucleotides outside the gene matches: 12. CDR3 bases: TGTGCCAGCAGCCGTGGTTATGGACAGGGACTCACCGGGGAGCTGTTTTTT. Translated, it gives CASSRGYGQGLTGELFF.

The V call is TRBV2, the J call TRBJ2-1; the match to TRBD2 covers 14 bases. This CDR3 is 18 amino acids long. With V trimmed by 4 bases and J by 2 bases, 7 bases remained unmatched. Per the germline V gene, CDR1 is SNHLY and CDR2 is FYNNEI. CDR3 protein: CASSARLAGGLTYNEQFF. The CDR3 DNA sequence: TGTGCCAGCAGTGCGAGACTAGCGGGAGGGCTTACCTACAATGAGCAGTTCTTC.

This clone was detected once. The same CDR3 can be traced to other DNA sequences in this sample. V usage is TRBV7-3 and J usage is TRBJ2-5, with TRBD1 matching 9 bases. Germline V gene data show CDR1 as SGHTA and CDR2 as FQGTGA. The CDR3 runs to 14 residues. V gave up 2 bases and J gave up 5 bases; unmatched junction bases: 3. Here the CDR3 DNA reads TGTGCCAGCAGCTTAGCGGGACAGGGTGAGACCCAGTACTTC. Residues: CASSLAGQGETQYF.